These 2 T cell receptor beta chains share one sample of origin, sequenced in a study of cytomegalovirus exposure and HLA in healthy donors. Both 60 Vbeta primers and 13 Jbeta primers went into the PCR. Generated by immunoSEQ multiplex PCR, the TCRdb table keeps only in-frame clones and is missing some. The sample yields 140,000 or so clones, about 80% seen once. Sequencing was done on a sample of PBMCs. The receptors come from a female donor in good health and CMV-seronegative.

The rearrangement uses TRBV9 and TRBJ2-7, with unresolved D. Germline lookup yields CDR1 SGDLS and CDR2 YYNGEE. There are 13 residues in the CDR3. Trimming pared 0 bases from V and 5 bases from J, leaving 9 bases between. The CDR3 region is CASSVVGGDEQYF. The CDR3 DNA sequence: TGTGCCAGCAGCGTAGTGGGTGGAGACGAGCAGTACTTC.

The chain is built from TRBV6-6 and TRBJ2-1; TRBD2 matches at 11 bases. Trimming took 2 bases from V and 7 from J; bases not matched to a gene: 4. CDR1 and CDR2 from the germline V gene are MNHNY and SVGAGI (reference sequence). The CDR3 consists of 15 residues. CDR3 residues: CASSYLTSGVNEQFF. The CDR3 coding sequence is TGTGCCAGCAGTTACCTGACTAGCGGGGTTAATGAGCAGTTCTTC.